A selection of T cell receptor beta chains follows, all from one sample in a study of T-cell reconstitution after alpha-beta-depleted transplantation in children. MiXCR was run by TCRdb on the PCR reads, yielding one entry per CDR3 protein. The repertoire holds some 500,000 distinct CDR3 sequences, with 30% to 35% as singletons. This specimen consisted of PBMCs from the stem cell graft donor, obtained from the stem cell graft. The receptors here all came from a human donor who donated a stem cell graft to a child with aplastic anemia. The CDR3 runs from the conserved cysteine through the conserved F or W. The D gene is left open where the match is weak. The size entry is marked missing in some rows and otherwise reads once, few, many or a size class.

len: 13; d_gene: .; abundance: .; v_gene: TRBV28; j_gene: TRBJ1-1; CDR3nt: TGTGCCAGCTATACAAGCGTGAACACTGAAGCTTTCTTT; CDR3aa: CASYTSVNTEAFF
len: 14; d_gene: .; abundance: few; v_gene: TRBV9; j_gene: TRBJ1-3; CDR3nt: TGTGCCAGCAGCGTCACTTACTCTGGAAACACCATATATTTT; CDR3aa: CASSVTYSGNTIYF
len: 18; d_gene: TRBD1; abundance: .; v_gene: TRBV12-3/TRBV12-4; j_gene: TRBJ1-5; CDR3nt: TGTGCCAGCAGGTCCGGGACAGGGGGAGATTTTGGCAATCAGCCCCAGCATTTT; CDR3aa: CASRSGTGGDFGNQPQHF
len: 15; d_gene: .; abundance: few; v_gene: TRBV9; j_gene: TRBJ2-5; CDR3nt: TGTGCCAGCAGCGTAGCCCCGGGAGCGGCGGAGACCCAGTACTTC; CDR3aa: CASSVAPGAAETQYF
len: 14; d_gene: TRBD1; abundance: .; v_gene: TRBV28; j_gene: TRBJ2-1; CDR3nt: TGTGCCAGCAGTGGGGACAGGGGGTGGAATGAGCAGTTCTTC; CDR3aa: CASSGDRGWNEQFF
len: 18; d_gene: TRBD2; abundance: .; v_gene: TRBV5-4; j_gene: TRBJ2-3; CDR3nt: TGTGCCAGCAGCGGAACTAGCGGATCTAGAATGAGCACAGATACGCAGTATTTT; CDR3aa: CASSGTSGSRMSTDTQYF
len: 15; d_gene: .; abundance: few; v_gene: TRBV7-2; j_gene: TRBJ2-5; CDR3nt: TGTGCCAGCAGCTTAGGGGTTAGGGGCCAAGAGACCCAGTACTTC; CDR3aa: CASSLGVRGQETQYF
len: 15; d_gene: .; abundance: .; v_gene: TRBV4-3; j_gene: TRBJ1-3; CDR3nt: TGCGCCAGCAGCCAAGATCAGGGAGCTGGAAACACCATATATTTT; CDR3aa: CASSQDQGAGNTIYF
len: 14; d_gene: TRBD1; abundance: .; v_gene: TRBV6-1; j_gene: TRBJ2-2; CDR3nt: TGTGCCAGCGGGGACAGGGTGAACACCGGGGAGCTGTTTTTT; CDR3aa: CASGDRVNTGELFF
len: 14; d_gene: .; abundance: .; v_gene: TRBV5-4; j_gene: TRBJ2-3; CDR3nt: TGTGCCAGCAGCCTGTGGCAGGGAGAAGATACGCAGTATTTT; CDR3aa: CASSLWQGEDTQYF
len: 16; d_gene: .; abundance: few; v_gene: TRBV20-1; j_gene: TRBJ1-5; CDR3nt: TGCAGTGCTAGAGATATGGGGCAGGGGAACGGTCAGCCCCAGCATTTT; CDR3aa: CSARDMGQGNGQPQHF
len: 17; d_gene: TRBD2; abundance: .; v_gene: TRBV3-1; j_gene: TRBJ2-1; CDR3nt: TGTGCCACCTCCCAAACCCATGGACTAGCGGGAGGCGATGAGCAGTTCTTC; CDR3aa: CATSQTHGLAGGDEQFF
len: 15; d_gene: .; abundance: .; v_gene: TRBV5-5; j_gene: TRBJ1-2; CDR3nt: TGTGCCAGCAGCTTGGGGACACCCGAGGTCTACGGCTACACCTTC; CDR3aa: CASSLGTPEVYGYTF
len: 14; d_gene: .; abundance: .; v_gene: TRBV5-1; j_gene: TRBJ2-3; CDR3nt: TGCGCCAGCAGGACCCGCTGGGGCACAGATACGCAGTATTTT; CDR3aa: CASRTRWGTDTQYF
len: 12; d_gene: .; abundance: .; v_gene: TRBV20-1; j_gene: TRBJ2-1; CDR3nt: TGCAGTGCTAGAGGCAGATACAATGAGCAGTTCTTC; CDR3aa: CSARGRYNEQFF
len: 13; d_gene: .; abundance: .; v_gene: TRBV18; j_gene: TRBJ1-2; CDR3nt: TGTGCCAGCTCACCACCGCAGGGCGGTGGCTACACCTTC; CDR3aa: CASSPPQGGGYTF
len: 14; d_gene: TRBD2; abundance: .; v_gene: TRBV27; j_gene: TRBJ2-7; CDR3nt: TGTGCCAGCAGCTCGGGACTACCCTCCTACGAGCAGTACTTC; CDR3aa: CASSSGLPSYEQYF
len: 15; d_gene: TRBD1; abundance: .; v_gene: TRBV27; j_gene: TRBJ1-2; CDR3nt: TGTGCCAGCGCCGCGGGAGGGGGCCGGGGCTATGGCTACACCTTC; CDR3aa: CASAAGGGRGYGYTF
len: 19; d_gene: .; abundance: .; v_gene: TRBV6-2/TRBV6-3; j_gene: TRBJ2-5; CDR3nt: TGTGCCAGCAGTTACTCCATCCCTTCGAGGCAGGGTCTACAAGAGACCCAGTACTTC; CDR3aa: CASSYSIPSRQGLQETQYF
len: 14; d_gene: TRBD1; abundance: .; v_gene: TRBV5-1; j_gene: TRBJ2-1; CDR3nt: TGCGCCAGCAGCTTGGGACAGGGGAGCAATGAGCAGTTCTTC; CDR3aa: CASSLGQGSNEQFF
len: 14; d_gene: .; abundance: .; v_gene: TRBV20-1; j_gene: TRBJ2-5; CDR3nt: TGCAGTGCTAGGGAGTCGCGGCACCAAGAGACCCAGTACTTC; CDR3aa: CSARESRHQETQYF
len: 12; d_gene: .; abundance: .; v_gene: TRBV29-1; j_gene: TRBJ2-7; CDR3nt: TGCAGCGTTGGACAGGACCGTTACGAGCAGTACTTC; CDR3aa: CSVGQDRYEQYF
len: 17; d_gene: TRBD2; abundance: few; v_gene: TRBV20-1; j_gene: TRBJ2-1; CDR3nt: TGCAGTGCCTGGGGACTAGCGGGAGTTGCTGGGTACAATGAGCAGTTCTTC; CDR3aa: CSAWGLAGVAGYNEQFF
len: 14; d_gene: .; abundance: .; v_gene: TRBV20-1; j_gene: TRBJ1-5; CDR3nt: TGCAGTGCTACAGACAGAAATAGCAATCAGCCCCAGCATTTT; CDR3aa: CSATDRNSNQPQHF
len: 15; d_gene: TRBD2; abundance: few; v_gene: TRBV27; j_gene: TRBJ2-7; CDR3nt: TGTGCCAGCAGTCTAACTAGCGGGAGCCACTACGAGCAGTACTTC; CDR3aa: CASSLTSGSHYEQYF
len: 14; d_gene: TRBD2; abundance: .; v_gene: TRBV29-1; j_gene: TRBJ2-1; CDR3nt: TGCAGCGTTGAGGGACTAGCGGGAAGAATACTTCAGTTCTTC; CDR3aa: CSVEGLAGRILQFF
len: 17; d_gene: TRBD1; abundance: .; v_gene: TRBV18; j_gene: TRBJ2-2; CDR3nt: TGTGCCAGCTCAGGGACAGGGACGGCGATGGTCACCGGGGAGCTGTTTTTT; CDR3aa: CASSGTGTAMVTGELFF
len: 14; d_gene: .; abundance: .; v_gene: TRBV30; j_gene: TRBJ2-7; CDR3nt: TGTGCCTGGATCCAGACAGGTTCCAGGGGCGAGCAGTACTTC; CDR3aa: CAWIQTGSRGEQYF
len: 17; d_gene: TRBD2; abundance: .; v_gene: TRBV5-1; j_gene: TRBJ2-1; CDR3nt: TGCGCCAGCAGCTTAGGACTAGCGGGGGACCTCGGGGATGAGCAGTTCTTC; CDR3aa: CASSLGLAGDLGDEQFF
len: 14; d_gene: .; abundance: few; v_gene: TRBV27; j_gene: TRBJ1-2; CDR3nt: TGTGCCAGCAGTTTATTTGGGCGGGGATATGGCTACACCTTC; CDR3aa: CASSLFGRGYGYTF
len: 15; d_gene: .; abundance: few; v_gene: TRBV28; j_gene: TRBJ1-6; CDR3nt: TGTGCCAGCAGTTTATGGGGCAGGGAAAATTCACCCCTCCACTTT; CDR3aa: CASSLWGRENSPLHF
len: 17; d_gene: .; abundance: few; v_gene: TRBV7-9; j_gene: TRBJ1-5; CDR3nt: TGTGCCAGCAGCCCCTCAATCTGGGAGGATAGCAATCAGCCCCAGCATTTT; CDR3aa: CASSPSIWEDSNQPQHF
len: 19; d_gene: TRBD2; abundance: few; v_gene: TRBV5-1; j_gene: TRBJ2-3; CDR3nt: TGCGCCAGCAGCTTGAGGCCTGGGACTAGCGGGAGTTTCTCAGATACGCAGTATTTT; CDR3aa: CASSLRPGTSGSFSDTQYF
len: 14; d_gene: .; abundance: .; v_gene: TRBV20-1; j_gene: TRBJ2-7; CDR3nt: TGCAGTGCTAGTGTGGACGGTTCCCCCTACGAGCAGTACTTC; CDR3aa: CSASVDGSPYEQYF
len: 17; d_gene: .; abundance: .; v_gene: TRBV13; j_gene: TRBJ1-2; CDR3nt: TGTGCCAGCAGCCCTAGACAGGATTGGAGCAAAACCTACGGCTACACCTTC; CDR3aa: CASSPRQDWSKTYGYTF
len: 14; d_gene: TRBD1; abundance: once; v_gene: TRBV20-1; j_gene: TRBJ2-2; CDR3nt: TGCAGTGCGCGCGACAGGGCGAACACCGGGGAGCTGTTTTTT; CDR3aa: CSARDRANTGELFF
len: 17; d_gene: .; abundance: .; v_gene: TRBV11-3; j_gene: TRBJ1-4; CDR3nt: TGTGCCAGCAGCCCCGGAGGGACGGGAGTCCTCAATGAAAAACTGTTTTTT; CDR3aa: CASSPGGTGVLNEKLFF
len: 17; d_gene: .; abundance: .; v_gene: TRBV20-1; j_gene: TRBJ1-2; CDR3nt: TGCAGTGCCCAGAAGGAATGGAGGGGGATTACTAACTATGGCTACACCTTC; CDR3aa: CSAQKEWRGITNYGYTF
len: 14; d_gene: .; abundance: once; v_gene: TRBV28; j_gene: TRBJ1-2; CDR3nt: TGTGCCAGCAGTTTATCCCCTGAGGGCTATGGCTACACCTTC; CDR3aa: CASSLSPEGYGYTF
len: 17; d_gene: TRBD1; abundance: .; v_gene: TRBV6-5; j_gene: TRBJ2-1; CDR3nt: TGTGCCAGCAGTTACCCACCGCCGGGACAGGTTACCAATGAGCAGTTCTTC; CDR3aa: CASSYPPPGQVTNEQFF
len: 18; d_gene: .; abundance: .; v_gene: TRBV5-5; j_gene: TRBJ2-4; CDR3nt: TGTGCCAGCAGCTTTCTGGAACGGACACCACTAGCCAAAAACATTCAGTACTTC; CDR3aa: CASSFLERTPLAKNIQYF
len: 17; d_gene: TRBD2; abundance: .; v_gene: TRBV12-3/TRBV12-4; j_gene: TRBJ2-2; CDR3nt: TGTGCCAGCAGTCTCGGACTAGCGGGGGGCACCACCGGGGAGCTGTTTTTT; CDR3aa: CASSLGLAGGTTGELFF
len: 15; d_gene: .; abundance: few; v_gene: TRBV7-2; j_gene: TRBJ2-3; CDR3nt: TGTGCCAGCAGCTTAGCGGGAGCGAGCACAGATACGCAGTATTTT; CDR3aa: CASSLAGASTDTQYF
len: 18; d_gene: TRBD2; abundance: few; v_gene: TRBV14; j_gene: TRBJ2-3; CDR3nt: TGTGCCAGCAGCCCAACAAGGCAGCGGGAGGCTAGCACAGATACGCAGTATTTT; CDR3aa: CASSPTRQREASTDTQYF
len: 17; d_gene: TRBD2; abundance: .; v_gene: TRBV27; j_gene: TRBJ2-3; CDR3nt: TGTGCCAGCACGGGACTAGCGGGAGGAGTTGGCACAGATACGCAGTATTTT; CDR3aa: CASTGLAGGVGTDTQYF
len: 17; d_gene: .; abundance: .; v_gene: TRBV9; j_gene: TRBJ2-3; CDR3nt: TGTGCCAGCAGCGCAGCCCCGGGGGCTATCGGTACAGATACGCAGTATTTT; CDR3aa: CASSAAPGAIGTDTQYF
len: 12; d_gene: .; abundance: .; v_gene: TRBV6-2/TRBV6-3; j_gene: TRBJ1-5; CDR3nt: TGTGCCAGCAAGTATGGGAATCAGCCCCAGCATTTT; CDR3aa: CASKYGNQPQHF
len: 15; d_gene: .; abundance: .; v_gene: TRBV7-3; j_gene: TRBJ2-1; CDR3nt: TGTGCCAGCAGCTCAGGGGGGGGGTCCTACAATGAGCAGTTCTTC; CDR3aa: CASSSGGGSYNEQFF